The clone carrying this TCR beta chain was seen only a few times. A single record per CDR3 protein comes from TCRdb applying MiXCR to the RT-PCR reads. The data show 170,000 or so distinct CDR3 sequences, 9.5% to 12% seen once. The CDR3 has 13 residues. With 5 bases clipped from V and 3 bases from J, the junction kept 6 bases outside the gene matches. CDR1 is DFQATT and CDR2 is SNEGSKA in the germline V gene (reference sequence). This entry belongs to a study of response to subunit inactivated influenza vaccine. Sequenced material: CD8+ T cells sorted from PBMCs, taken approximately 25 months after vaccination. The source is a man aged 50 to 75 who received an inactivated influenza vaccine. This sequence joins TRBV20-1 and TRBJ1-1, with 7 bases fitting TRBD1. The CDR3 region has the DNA TGCAGTGCTTGTAGCAGGGGGGACACTGAAGCTTTCTTT. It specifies CSACSRGDTEAFF.